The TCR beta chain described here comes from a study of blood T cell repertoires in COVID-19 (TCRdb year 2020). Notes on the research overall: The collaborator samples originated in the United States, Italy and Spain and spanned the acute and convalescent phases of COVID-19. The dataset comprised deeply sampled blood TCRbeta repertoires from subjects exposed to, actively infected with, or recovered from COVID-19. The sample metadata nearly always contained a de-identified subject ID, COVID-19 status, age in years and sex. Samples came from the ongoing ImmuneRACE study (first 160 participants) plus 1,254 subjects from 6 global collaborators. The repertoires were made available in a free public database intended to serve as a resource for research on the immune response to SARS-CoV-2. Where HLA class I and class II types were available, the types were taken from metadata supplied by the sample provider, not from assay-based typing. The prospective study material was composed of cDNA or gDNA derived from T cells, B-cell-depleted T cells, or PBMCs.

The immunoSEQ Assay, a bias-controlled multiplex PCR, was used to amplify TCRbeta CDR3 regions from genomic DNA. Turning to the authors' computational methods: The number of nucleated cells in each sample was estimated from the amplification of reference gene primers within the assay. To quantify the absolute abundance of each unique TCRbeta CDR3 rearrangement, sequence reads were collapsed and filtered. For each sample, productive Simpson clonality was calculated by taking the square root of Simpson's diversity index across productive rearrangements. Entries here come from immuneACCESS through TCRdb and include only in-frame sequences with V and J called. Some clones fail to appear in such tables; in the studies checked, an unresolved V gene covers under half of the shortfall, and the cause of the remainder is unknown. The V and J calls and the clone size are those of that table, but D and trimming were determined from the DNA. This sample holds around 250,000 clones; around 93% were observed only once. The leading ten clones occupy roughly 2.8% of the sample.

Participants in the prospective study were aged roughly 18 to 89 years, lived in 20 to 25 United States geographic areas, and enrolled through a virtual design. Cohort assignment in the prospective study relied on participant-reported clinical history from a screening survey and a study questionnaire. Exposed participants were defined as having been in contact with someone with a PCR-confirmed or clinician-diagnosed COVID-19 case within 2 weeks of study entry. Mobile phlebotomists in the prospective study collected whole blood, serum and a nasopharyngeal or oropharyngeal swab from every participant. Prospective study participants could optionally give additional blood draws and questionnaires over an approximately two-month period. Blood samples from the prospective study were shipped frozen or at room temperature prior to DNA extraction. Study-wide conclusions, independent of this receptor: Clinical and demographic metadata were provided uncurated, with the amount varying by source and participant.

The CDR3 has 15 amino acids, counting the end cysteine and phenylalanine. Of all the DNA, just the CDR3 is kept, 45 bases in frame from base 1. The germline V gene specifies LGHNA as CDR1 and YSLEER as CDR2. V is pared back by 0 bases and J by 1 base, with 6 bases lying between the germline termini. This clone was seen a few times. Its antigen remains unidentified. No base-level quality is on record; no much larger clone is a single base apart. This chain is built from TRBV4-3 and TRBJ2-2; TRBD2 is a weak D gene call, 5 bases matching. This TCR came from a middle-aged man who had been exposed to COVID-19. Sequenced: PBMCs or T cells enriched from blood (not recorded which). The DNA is TGCGCCAGCAGCCAAGAACTAGGGAACACCGGGGAGCTGTTTTTT. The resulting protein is CASSQELGNTGELFF.